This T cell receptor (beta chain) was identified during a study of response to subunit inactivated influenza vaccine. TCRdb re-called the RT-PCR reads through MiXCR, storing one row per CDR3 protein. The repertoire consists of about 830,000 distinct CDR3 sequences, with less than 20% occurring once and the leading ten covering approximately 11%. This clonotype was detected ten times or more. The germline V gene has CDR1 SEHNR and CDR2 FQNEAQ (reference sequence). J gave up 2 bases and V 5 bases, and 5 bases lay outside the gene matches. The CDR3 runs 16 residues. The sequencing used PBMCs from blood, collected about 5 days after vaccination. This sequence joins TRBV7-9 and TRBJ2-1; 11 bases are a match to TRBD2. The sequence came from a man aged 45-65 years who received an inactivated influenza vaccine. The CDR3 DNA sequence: TGTGCCAGCAGCCTGTTAGCGGGGGGGACCTACAATGAGCAGTTCTTC. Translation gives CASSLLAGGTYNEQFF.